This TCR beta chain came from a study of T cell responses to AZD1222 COVID-19 vaccine. Whole-study context: Pooling of second doses given at about 4 or about 12 weeks was done.

General study points: Just a handful of AZD1222 recipients were seropositive at baseline. Spike-wide vaccine-associated CD4 TCRs dominated at 160-218 and 743-854. Nearly half of the spike-specific TCRs reportedly recognize variant regions that carry no mutations.

In germline, CDR1 is MNHEY, CDR2 SVGAGI. V gave up 4 bases and J gave up 2 bases; unmatched junction bases: 4. The CDR3 length is 14 residues. Clones were read by immunoSEQ multiplex PCR, and TCRdb kept only the in-frame ones, dropping some. The sample contains 110,000 to 150,000 clones, 92% of which appear only once. As concerns this clone: As yet, its antigen is unknown.

V usage is TRBV6-5 and J usage is TRBJ2-5; 7 nucleotides match TRBD1. The clonotype originates from an adult in good health. The sample was peripheral blood, taken on day 0 of AZD1222 vaccination. CDR3: CASSSPRGQETQYF. The CDR3 nucleotides read TGTGCCAGCAGTTCGCCCAGGGGGCAAGAGACCCAGTACTTC.